The 29 T cell receptor beta chains listed next were all sequenced from one sample in a study of T-cell reconstitution after alpha-beta-depleted transplantation in children. Preparation of the TCRbeta library was carried out with unique molecular identifiers. In TCRdb, the PCR reads were re-called with MiXCR into one record per CDR3 protein. The sample yields 450,000 to 550,000 distinct CDR3 sequences, 9.5% to 12% seen once. The sequenced sample was PBMCs, mostly from graft donor cells, obtained 180 days after TCRalphabeta/CD19-depleted stem cell transplant. These receptors originate from a female patient younger than 10 who had a stem cell transplant for aplastic anemia, so the T cells may come from the graft donor.

This clonotype was observed at least ten times. This chain joins TRBV12-3 or TRBV12-4 and TRBJ1-1, with 8 bases identical to TRBD1. CDR3 size: 12 residues. Trimming removed 3 bases from V and 11 bases from J; junction bases left unmatched: 5. The CDR3 DNA reads as TGTGCCAGCAGTTTCCAGGGGGCGAATGCTTTCTTT. Its translation is CASSFQGANAFF.

This chain connects TRBV5-1 to TRBJ1-4; the D is unclear. Germline V gene sequence: CDR1 SGHRS, CDR2 YFSETQ. CDR3 length: 14 residues. V was trimmed by 0 bases and J by 7 bases, leaving 10 bases between them. The CDR3 sequence: CASSLAGEGEKLFF. CDR3 nucleotide sequence: TGCGCCAGCAGCTTGGCGGGAGAGGGTGAAAAACTGTTTTTT.

This clonotype came up a few times. This chain connects TRBV10-3 to TRBJ2-7; D gene ambiguous. This CDR3 has 12 amino acids. V was trimmed by 1 base and J by 2 bases, leaving 3 bases between them. The germline gives CDR1 ENHRY, CDR2 SYGVKD. The CDR3 region has the DNA TGTGCCATCAGTGAGTTACCCTACGAGCAGTACGTC. Amino acids: CAISELPYEQYV.

In this sample, this clonotype turned up a few times. V gene TRBV4-3 combines with J gene TRBJ2-3; TRBD2 matches 8 bases. This CDR3 comprises 13 residues. Trimming cost V 0 bases and J 10 bases; bases outside gene matches: 3. Germline assignment: CDR1 LGHNA and CDR2 YSLEER. CDR3 sequence: CASSQDGREAQYF. The DNA for the CDR3 is TGCGCCAGCAGCCAAGACGGGAGGGAGGCGCAGTATTTT.

There are a few counts of this clonotype. The genes are TRBV5-1 and TRBJ2-1; D may match TRBD1 or TRBD2 (5 bases each). This CDR3 contains 14 residues. CDR1 is SGHRS and CDR2 is YFSETQ in the germline V gene. Trimming shortened V by 0 bases and J by 10 bases, and 14 bases separated the two germline ends. CDR3 amino acids: CASSLVRDPQEQFF. Written as DNA, the CDR3 is TGCGCCAGCAGCTTGGTCCGGGACCCCCAGGAGCAGTTCTTC. The full variable domain, rest sourced from reference TRBV5-1 and TRBJ2-1, is KAGVTQTPRYLIKTRGQQVTLSCSPISGHRSVSWYQQTPGQGLQFLFEYFSETQRNKGNFPGRFSGRQFSNSRSEMNVSTLELGDSALYLCASSLVRDPQEQFFGPGTRLTVL.

This clonotype was picked up a small number of times. This rearrangement joins TRBV7-2 to TRBJ2-3, with D perhaps matching TRBD1 (6 bases). The V end was cut by 5 bases, the J end by 4 bases, with 13 bases between. The CDR3 length is 14 residues. Germline V gives CDR1 SGHTA, CDR2 FQGNSA. CDR3 residues: CASSKPGTPDTQYF. Here the CDR3 DNA reads TGTGCCAGCAGCAAGCCCGGGACACCAGATACGCAGTATTTT.

This CDR3 reads CSAHDRRGTEQFF. The CDR3 nucleotides are TGCAGTGCCCACGATCGAAGGGGCACTGAGCAGTTCTTC. The chain carries TRBV20-1 and TRBJ2-1; a possible D gene is TRBD1 (5 bases). V was cut by 6 bases and J by 9 bases, with 18 bases left in between. This CDR3 spans 13 amino acids. Per the germline V gene, CDR1 is DFQATT and CDR2 is SNEGSKA (reference sequence).

This clonotype was seen repeatedly, ten times or more. CDR3 nucleotides: TGTGCCAGCAGCCCGAGGGGTATCGGGCCCCAGCATTTT. The encoded protein is CASSPRGIGPQHF. J is TRBJ1-5 and V is TRBV7-2, with D maybe TRBD1 (5 bases). Deletions cut 5 bases from V and 9 bases from J, with 14 bases between. This CDR3 region has 13 residues. The germline CDR1 and CDR2 sequences are SGHTA and FQGNSA. Complete variable domain (other parts from reference TRBV7-2 and TRBJ1-5): GAGVSQSPSNKVTEKGKDVELRCDPISGHTALYWYRQSLGQGLEFLIYFQGNSAPDKSGLPSDRFSAERTGGSVSTLTIQRTQQEDSAVYLCASSPRGIGPQHFGDGTRLSIL.

This clonotype was seen only a few times. CDR3 amino acids: CSVPATGYGNTIYF. The CDR3 region has the DNA TGCAGCGTCCCGGCGACGGGGTATGGAAACACCATATATTTT. The gene calls are TRBV29-1 and TRBJ1-3; no clear D. The V gene's germline CDR1 is SQVTM and CDR2 ANQGSEA. V was cut by 6 bases and J by 3 bases, with 15 bases left in between. This CDR3 is built from 14 residues.

This clonotype was picked up a small number of times. The chain recombines TRBV6-2 or TRBV6-3 with TRBJ2-3; D unclear. This CDR3 has 14 amino acids. Looked up from germline, CDR1 is MNHEY and CDR2 is SVGEGT. Trimming pared 6 bases from V and 6 bases from J, leaving 16 bases between. For the CDR3, the DNA is TGTGCCAGCAGCATACGACGGGCAACCGATACGCAGTATTTT. It translates to CASSIRRATDTQYF.

This clonotype was observed a handful of times. This chain links TRBV9 with TRBJ1-2; 8 positions agree with TRBD1. Germline V gene data show CDR1 as SGDLS and CDR2 as YYNGEE. The CDR3 loop spans 16 amino acids. After removal of 0 bases from V and 4 bases from J, the junction contained 8 bases not matched to a gene. Here the CDR3 DNA reads TGTGCCAGCAGCGTAGGTCCGACAGGGGATGGCTATGGCTACACCTTC. The encoded protein is CASSVGPTGDGYGYTF.

V and J are TRBV15 and TRBJ2-1, with 7 bases fitting TRBD2. V dropped 2 bases and J dropped 4; count of bases not matched to a gene: 11. This CDR3 has 17 amino acids. Germline V gene lookup returns CDR1 LNHNV and CDR2 YYDKDF (reference sequence). In nucleotides, the CDR3 is TGTGCCACCAGCAGACGCCAAGGAGGACTAGGGTACAATGAGCAGTTCTTC. Residues: CATSRRQGGLGYNEQFF.

This clonotype was found a few times. The chain recombines TRBV7-8 with TRBJ2-3; 8 bases agree with TRBD2. V shed 8 bases, J shed 4 bases, and the junction held 20 bases outside the gene matches. This CDR3 contains 18 residues. Per the germline V gene, CDR1 is SGHVS and CDR2 is FQNEAQ. This CDR3 reads CASAPVGLVIGRADTQYF. CDR3 in DNA: TGTGCCAGCGCCCCCGTGGGACTAGTCATAGGGAGAGCAGATACGCAGTATTTT.

This chain joins TRBV9 and TRBJ2-3; D is undetermined. V lost 0 bases and J lost 0, with 14 bases in between. This CDR3 comprises 17 residues. CDR1 and CDR2 from the germline V gene are SGDLS and YYNGEE. CDR3: CASSVAWERSSTDTQYF. CDR3 nucleotide sequence: TGTGCCAGCAGCGTAGCTTGGGAAAGGAGTAGCACAGATACGCAGTATTTT.

The table lists this clonotype with a few counts. The chain is built from TRBV6-1 and TRBJ1-2, with D unresolved. V lost 6 bases, J lost 6 bases, and 14 bases lay in between. Germline V CDR1 and CDR2: MNHNS, SASEGT. The CDR3 contains 13 residues. The CDR3 coding sequence is TGTGCCAGCAGAGACAATGTGTGGCATGGCTACACCTTC. Translated: CASRDNVWHGYTF.

This clonotype was found a few times. The V call is TRBV5-1, the J call TRBJ1-5; D is uncertain. The CDR3 contains 16 residues. Germline CDR1 is SGHRS and CDR2 is YFSETQ. Trimming took off 2 bases at V and 3 bases at J, with 15 bases between the two ends. Written as DNA, the CDR3 is TGCGCCAGCAGCTTTAACCCTTCGGAATACAATCAGCCCCAGCATTTT. Encoded protein: CASSFNPSEYNQPQHF.

This clonotype was observed a few times. This rearrangement joins TRBV7-3 to TRBJ2-2; D ambiguous. Looked up from germline, CDR1 is SGHTA and CDR2 is FQGTGA. Trimming took 5 bases from V and 5 from J, leaving 9 bases between them. The CDR3 loop spans 13 amino acids. CDR3 amino acids: CASSPLGTGELFF. In DNA form, the CDR3 reads TGTGCCAGCAGCCCTTTAGGGACCGGGGAGCTGTTTTTT.

V usage is TRBV9 and J usage is TRBJ2-1, with TRBD2 matching 7 bases. Germline V lookup: CDR1 SGDLS, CDR2 YYNGEE. CDR3 length equals 16 residues. The V gene end was trimmed by 3 bases and the J gene end by 1 base; junction bases not matched to a gene: 7. The CDR3 DNA is TGTGCCAGCAGCGGATTCCGGGGGGTTTCCTACAATGAGCAGTTCTTC. Protein product: CASSGFRGVSYNEQFF.

V gene TRBV20-1 combines with J gene TRBJ2-2, with TRBD2 identical over 10 bases. The CDR3 is 14 residues long. Trimming removed 6 bases from V and 7 bases from J; junction bases left unmatched: 8. CDR1 is DFQATT and CDR2 is SNEGSKA in the germline V gene (reference sequence). The CDR3 region is CSATDERGGGELFF. The DNA of the CDR3 is TGCAGTGCAACCGACGAGCGGGGGGGCGGGGAGCTGTTTTTT.

There are many counts of this clonotype. The J gene is TRBJ2-7, the V gene TRBV7-9; perhaps TRBD2 as D (6 bases). V lost 3 bases to trimming and J lost 6 bases, with 9 bases between them. The length of the CDR3 is 12 residues. Germline V CDR1 and CDR2: SEHNR, FQNEAQ (reference sequence). CDR3 sequence (DNA): TGTGCCAGCAGCTTTCCCGGGGGCGAGCAGTACGTC. Translation gives CASSFPGGEQYV.

This clonotype showed up just once. This may stem from a read error, because a much larger clone lies one nucleotide away. J is TRBJ2-1 and V is TRBV15; D ambiguous. The germline CDR1 and CDR2 sequences are LNHNV and YYDKDF (reference sequence). This CDR3 comprises 13 residues. In nucleotides, the CDR3 is TGTGCCACCAGCAGAGGCGCCTACAATGAGCATTTCTTC. This translates into CATSRGAYNEHFF.

In this sample, this clonotype turned up a few times. CDR3 protein: CASSKGRRNQPQHF. The CDR3 DNA reads as TGTGCCAGCAGCAAAGGACGGAGAAATCAGCCCCAGCATTTT. The rearrangement joins TRBV7-8 to TRBJ1-5; the D is unclear. Germline V gene sequence: CDR1 SGHVS, CDR2 FQNEAQ. V gave up 5 bases and J gave up 4 bases, with 12 bases separating them. This CDR3 comprises 14 residues.

V gene TRBV7-2 combines with J gene TRBJ2-5; D is undetermined. The CDR3 runs 12 residues. The germline V gene has CDR1 SGHTA and CDR2 FQGNSA. V was pared by 0 bases and J by 9 bases, with 8 bases between. The CDR3 sequence is CASSLALGPQYF. DNA for the CDR3: TGTGCCAGCAGCTTAGCGCTTGGGCCCCAGTACTTC.

The chain carries TRBV20-1 and TRBJ1-3; maybe TRBD1 (5 bases). CDR1 and CDR2 (germline): DFQATT, SNEGSKA (reference sequence). The CDR3 is 15 amino acids. V lost 5 bases, J lost 0 bases, and 14 bases lay in between. The CDR3 reads CSALGDTSSGNTIYF. CDR3 DNA sequence: TGCAGTGCTTTGGGGGATACTAGCTCTGGAAACACCATATATTTT.

V is TRBV6-5 and J is TRBJ2-7; 8 bases are a match to TRBD2. CDR1 is MNHEY, CDR2 SVGAGI, per germline. The CDR3 has 15 amino acids. With 10 bases clipped from V and 1 base from J, the junction kept 12 bases outside the gene matches. The CDR3 loop reads CATFGAREGSYEQYF. For the CDR3, the DNA is TGTGCCACCTTTGGGGCTCGGGAGGGATCCTACGAGCAGTACTTC.

V usage is TRBV12-3 or TRBV12-4 and J usage is TRBJ1-5; TRBD1 is a possible D gene (5 bases). The CDR3 runs 15 residues. The V gene lost 0 bases and the J gene lost 4 bases, with 10 bases spanning the gap. The CDR3 loop reads CASSLAGTANQPQHF. The CDR3 coding sequence is TGTGCCAGCAGTTTAGCCGGGACGGCGAATCAGCCCCAGCATTTT.

The chain combines TRBV29-1 with TRBJ2-3; the D gene is possibly TRBD1 (5 bases). This CDR3 is 14 amino acids long. CDR1 is SQVTM, CDR2 ANQGSEA, per germline. V was pared by 5 bases and J by 0 bases, with 12 bases between. CDR3 residues: CSVTGASSTDTQYF. The CDR3 bases are TGCAGCGTTACAGGAGCCTCTAGCACAGATACGCAGTATTTT.

Many counts were recorded for this clonotype. V and J are TRBV15 and TRBJ2-3; 8 nucleotides match TRBD2. Per the germline V gene, CDR1 is LNHNV and CDR2 is YYDKDF (reference sequence). This CDR3 has 15 amino acids. V was clipped by 4 bases and J by 4 bases; unmatched bases: 7. Here the CDR3 reads CATSNGKRESDTQYF. For the CDR3, the DNA is TGTGCCACCAGCAACGGCAAGCGGGAGTCAGATACGCAGTATTTT.

The V call is TRBV20-1, the J call TRBJ2-7, with D perhaps given as TRBD1 or TRBD2 (6 bases each). This CDR3 spans 15 amino acids. V lost 5 bases and J 0 bases, leaving 17 bases between the germline ends. The germline CDR1 and CDR2 sequences are DFQATT and SNEGSKA (reference sequence). The CDR3 loop reads CSAVYVGGLSYEQYF. The CDR3 coding sequence is TGCAGTGCTGTCTATGTGGGGGGCCTCTCCTACGAGCAGTACTTC.